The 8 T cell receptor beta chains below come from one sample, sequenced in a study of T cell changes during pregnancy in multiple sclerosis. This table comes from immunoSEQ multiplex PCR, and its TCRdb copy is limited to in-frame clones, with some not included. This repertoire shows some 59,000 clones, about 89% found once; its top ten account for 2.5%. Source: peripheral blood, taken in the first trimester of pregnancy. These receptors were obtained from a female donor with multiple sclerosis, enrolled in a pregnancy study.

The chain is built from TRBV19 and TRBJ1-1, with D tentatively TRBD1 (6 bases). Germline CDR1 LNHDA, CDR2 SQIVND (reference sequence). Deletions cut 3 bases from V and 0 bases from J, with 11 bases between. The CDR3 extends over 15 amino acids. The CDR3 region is CASSISDRLNTEAFF. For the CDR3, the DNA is TGTGCCAGTAGTATTTCCGACAGGCTGAACACTGAAGCTTTCTTT.

The CDR3 reads CASSPQVNTEAFF. In DNA, the CDR3 is TGTGCCAGCAGCCCGCAGGTGAACACTGAAGCTTTCTTT. The rearrangement joins TRBV5-5 to TRBJ1-1; D gene ambiguous. Germline CDR1 is SGHKS and CDR2 is YYEKEE (reference sequence). Trimming took off 4 bases at V and 0 bases at J, with 7 bases between the two ends. This CDR3 has 13 residues.

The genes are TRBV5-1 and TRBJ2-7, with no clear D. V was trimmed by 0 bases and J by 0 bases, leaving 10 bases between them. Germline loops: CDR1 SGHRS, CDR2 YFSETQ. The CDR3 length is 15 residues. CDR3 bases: TGCGCCAGCAGCTTGGTTGTGGGCGACTCCTACGAGCAGTACTTC. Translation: CASSLVVGDSYEQYF.

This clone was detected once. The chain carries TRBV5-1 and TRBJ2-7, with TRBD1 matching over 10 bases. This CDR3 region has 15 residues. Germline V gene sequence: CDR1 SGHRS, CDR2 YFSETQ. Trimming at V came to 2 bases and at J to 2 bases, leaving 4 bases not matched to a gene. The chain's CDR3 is CASSFVGTGAYEQYF. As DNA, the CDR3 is TGCGCCAGCAGCTTTGTTGGGACAGGGGCCTACGAGCAGTACTTC.

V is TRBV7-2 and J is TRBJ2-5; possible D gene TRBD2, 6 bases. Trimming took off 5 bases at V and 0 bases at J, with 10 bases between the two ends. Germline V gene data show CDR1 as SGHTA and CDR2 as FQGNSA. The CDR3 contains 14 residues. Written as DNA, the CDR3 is TGTGCCAGCAGCCCGGCGGGGAACCAAGAGACCCAGTACTTC. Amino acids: CASSPAGNQETQYF.

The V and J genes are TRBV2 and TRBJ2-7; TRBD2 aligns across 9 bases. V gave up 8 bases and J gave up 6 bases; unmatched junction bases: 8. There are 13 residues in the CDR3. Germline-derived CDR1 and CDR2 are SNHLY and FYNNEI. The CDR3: CASSDGGRGEQYF. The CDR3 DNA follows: TGTGCCAGCTCTGACGGCGGGAGGGGCGAGCAGTACTTC.

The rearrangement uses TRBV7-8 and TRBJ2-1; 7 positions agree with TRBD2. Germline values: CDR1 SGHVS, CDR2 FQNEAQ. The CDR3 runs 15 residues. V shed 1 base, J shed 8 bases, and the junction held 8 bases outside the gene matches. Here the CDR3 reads CASSLGRTSQDEQFF. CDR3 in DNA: TGTGCCAGCAGCTTAGGTAGGACTAGTCAGGATGAGCAGTTCTTC.

Here the CDR3 DNA reads TGTGCCAGCAGCTTAGCCTTCGGACAGGGAGGTATAGGCTACACCTTC. Protein product: CASSLAFGQGGIGYTF. The chain recombines TRBV7-6 with TRBJ1-2; 8 bases line up with TRBD1. The ends lost 0 bases at V and 8 bases at J; junction bases unmatched: 11. Germline V lookup: CDR1 SGHVS, CDR2 FNYEAQ. The CDR3 covers 16 residues.